A selection of T cell receptor beta chains follows, all from one sample in a study of blood T cell repertoires in COVID-19. Sequencing was performed with immunoSEQ multiplex PCR; in TCRdb, only in-frame clones are kept and a portion is missing. The table lists 250,000 to 300,000 clones, approximately 79% of them singletons. Sequenced: PBMCs or T cells enriched from blood (not recorded which). Receptor source: a young man with acute COVID-19. The CDR3 runs from the conserved cysteine through the conserved F or W. D genes are given only for firm matches. Not every row has a clone size; where given, it reads once, few, many or a size class.

D gene,J gene,clone size,V gene,CDR3 protein,CDR3 DNA
TRBD2,TRBJ2-3,-,TRBV5-1,CASSWGLQSTDTQYF,TGCGCCAGCAGCTGGGGACTACAAAGCACAGATACGCAGTATTTT
TRBD2,TRBJ2-5,-,TRBV7-8,CASSLSAGGGETQYF,TGTGCCAGCAGCTTGTCGGCGGGGGGAGGGGAGACCCAGTACTTC
TRBD1,TRBJ1-5,-,TRBV4-2,CASSQVLGTGDFRNQPQHF,TGTGCCAGCAGCCAAGTACTAGGGACAGGGGATTTTCGCAATCAGCCCCAGCATTTT
-,TRBJ2-5,-,TRBV7-9,CASSTPPERETQYF,TGTGCCAGCAGCACTCCACCAGAGCGGGAGACCCAGTACTTC
-,TRBJ2-3,few,TRBV9,CASSVATQFTDTQYF,TGTGCCAGCAGCGTAGCCACACAGTTCACAGATACGCAGTATTTT
-,TRBJ2-2,-,TRBV5-1,CASSPPSSTGELFF,TGTGCCAGCAGCCCCCCGTCGAGCACCGGGGAGCTGTTTTTT
TRBD1,TRBJ1-2,-,TRBV19,CASRDRGQTTNYGYTF,TGTGCCAGTCGGGACAGAGGACAGACAACTAACTATGGCTACACCTTC
-,TRBJ1-6,-,TRBV14,CASSQSSGGRGSPLHF,TGTGCCAGCAGCCAATCCTCGGGGGGGCGCGGTTCACCCCTCCACTTT
TRBD1,TRBJ2-4,-,TRBV24-1,CATSDPGTAKNIQYF,TGTGCCACCAGTGATCCCGGGACAGCAAAAAACATTCAGTACTTC
TRBD1,TRBJ2-3,medium-sized,TRBV11-3,CASSSDRGRTDTQYF,TGTGCCAGCAGCTCGGACAGGGGGCGCACAGATACGCAGTATTTT
TRBD1,TRBJ1-2,-,TRBV11-3,CASSLRASTGTTYGYTF,TGTGCCAGCAGCTTACGAGCCTCGACAGGGACCACCTATGGCTACACCTTC
TRBD1,TRBJ1-2,once,TRBV29-1,CSVEVSWDSTFYGYTF,TGCAGCGTTGAAGTTTCATGGGACAGCACTTTCTATGGCTACACCTTC
-,TRBJ1-5,-,TRBV28,CASSLLQGPQHF,TGTGCCAGCAGTTTATTACAGGGCCCTCAGCATTTT
-,TRBJ1-1,-,TRBV12-3/TRBV12-4,CASSPPREFEAFF,TGTGCCAGCAGTCCCCCGAGGGAGTTTGAAGCTTTCTTT
TRBD2,TRBJ2-3,-,TRBV6-1,CASSDKARGRGLDTQYF,TGTGCCAGCAGTGATAAGGCCCGCGGGAGAGGTTTGGATACGCAGTATTTT
-,TRBJ1-1,-,TRBV27,CASRKESTEAFF,TGTGCCAGCCGGAAGGAGAGCACTGAAGCTTTCTTT
-,TRBJ1-6,few,TRBV10-3,CAISEARGNSPLHF,TGTGCCATCAGTGAGGCGAGGGGGAATTCACCCCTCCACTTT
-,TRBJ1-2,-,TRBV2,CASRDFLSPNYGYTF,TGTGCCAGCCGGGACTTTTTAAGCCCCAACTATGGCTACACCTTC
-,TRBJ1-1,-,TRBV6-5,CASRSLRSEGFF,TGTGCCAGCAGGTCGCTGCGATCCGAGGGTTTCTTT